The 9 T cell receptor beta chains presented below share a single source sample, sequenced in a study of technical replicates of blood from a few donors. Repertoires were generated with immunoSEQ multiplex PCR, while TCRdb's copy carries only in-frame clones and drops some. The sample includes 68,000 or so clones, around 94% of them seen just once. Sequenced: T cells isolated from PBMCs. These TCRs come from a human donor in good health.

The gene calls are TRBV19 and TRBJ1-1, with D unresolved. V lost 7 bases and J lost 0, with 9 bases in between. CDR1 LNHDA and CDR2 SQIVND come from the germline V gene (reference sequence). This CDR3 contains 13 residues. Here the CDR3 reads CASIAVMNTEAFF. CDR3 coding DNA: TGTGCCAGTATAGCGGTTATGAACACTGAAGCTTTCTTT.

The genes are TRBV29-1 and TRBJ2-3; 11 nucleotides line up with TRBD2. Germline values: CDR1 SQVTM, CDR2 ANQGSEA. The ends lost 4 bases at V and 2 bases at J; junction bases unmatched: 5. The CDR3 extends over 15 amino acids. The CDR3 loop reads CSVAGTSGTTDTQYF. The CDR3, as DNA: TGCAGCGTTGCAGGGACTAGCGGAACCACAGATACGCAGTATTTT.

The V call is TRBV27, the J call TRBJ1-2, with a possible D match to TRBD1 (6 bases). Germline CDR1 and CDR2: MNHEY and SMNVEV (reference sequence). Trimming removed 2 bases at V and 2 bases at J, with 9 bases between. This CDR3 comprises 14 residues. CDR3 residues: CASSLGQGNYGYTF. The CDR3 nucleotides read TGTGCCAGCAGTTTAGGGCAGGGGAACTATGGCTACACCTTC.

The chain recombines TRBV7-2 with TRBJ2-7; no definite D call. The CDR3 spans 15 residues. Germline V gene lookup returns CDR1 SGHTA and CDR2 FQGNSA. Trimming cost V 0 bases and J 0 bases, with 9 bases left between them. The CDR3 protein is CASSLAAESSYEQYF. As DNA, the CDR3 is TGTGCCAGCAGCTTAGCGGCGGAGAGCTCCTACGAGCAGTACTTC.

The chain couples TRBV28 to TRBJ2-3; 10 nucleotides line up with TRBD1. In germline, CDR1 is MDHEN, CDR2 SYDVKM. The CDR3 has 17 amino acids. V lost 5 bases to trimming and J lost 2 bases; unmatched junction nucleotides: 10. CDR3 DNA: TGTGCCAGCAGTCCCGGCGGGGACAGGGGATACACAGATACGCAGTATTTT. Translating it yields CASSPGGDRGYTDTQYF.

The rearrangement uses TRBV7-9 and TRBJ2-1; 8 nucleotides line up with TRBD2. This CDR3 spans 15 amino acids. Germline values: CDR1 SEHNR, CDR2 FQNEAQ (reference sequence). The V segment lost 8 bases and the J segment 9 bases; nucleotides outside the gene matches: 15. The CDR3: CASLVPGLGLGEQFF. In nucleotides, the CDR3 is TGTGCCAGCCTCGTACCGGGACTAGGTTTAGGTGAGCAGTTCTTC.

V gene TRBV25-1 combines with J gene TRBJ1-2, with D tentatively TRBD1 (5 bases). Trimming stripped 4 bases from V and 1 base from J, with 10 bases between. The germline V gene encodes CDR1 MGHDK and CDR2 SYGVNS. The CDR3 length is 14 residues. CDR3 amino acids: CASSAGWLNYGYTF. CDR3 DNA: TGTGCCAGCAGTGCAGGGTGGCTTAACTATGGCTACACCTTC.

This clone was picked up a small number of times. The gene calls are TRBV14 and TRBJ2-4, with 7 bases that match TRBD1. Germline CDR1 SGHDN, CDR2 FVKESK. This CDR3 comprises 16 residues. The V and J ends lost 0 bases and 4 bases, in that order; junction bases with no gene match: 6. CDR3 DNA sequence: TGTGCCAGCAGCCAAGATGGATGGGGACAGAAAAACATTCAGTACTTC. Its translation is CASSQDGWGQKNIQYF.

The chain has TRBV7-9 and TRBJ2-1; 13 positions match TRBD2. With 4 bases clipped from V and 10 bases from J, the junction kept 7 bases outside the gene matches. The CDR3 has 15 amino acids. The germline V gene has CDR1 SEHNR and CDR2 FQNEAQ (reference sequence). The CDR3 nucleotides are TGTGCCAGCAGCTATCCGGGACTAGCGGGACCCGAGCAGTTCTTC. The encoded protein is CASSYPGLAGPEQFF.